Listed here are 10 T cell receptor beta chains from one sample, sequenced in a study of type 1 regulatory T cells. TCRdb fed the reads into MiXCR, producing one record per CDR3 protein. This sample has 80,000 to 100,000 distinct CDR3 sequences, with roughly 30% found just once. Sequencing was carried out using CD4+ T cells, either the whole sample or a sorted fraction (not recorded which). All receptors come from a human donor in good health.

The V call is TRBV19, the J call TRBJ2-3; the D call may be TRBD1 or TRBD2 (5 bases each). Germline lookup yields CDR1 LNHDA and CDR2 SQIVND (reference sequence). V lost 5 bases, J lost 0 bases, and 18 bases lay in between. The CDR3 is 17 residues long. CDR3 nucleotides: TGTGCCAGTAGTCAAGACAGAACAGCGGAGAGCACAGATACGCAGTATTTT. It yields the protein CASSQDRTAESTDTQYF.

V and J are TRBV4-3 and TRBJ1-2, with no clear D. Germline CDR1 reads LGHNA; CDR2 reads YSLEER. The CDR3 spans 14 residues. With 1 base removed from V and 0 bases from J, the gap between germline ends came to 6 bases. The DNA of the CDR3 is TGCGCCAGCAGCCAAGGATGGTCTAACTATGGCTACACCTTC. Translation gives CASSQGWSNYGYTF.

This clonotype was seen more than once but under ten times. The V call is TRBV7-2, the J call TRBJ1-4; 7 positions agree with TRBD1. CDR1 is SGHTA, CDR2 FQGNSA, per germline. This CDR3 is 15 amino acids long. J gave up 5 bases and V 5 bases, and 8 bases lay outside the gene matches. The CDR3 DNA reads TGTGCCAGCAGCCTCCGTCAGACAGGGAATGAAAAACTGTTTTTT. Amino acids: CASSLRQTGNEKLFF.

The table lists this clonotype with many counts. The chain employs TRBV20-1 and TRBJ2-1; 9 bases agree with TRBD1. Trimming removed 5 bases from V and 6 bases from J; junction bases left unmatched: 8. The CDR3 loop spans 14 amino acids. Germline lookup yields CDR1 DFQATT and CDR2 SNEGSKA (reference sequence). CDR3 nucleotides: TGCAGTGCTGTCCGCGGGACAGGGCTCAATGAGCAGTTCTTC. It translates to CSAVRGTGLNEQFF.

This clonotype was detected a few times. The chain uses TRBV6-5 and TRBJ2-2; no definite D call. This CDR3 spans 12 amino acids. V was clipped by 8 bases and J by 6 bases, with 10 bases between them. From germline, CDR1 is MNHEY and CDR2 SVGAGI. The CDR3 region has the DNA TGTGCCAGCCGAACTACGGCCGGGGAGCTGTTTTTT. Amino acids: CASRTTAGELFF.

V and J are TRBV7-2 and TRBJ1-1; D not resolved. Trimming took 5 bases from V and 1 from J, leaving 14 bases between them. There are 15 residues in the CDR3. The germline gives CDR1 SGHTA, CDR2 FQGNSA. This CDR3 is CASSPTGEGNTEAFF. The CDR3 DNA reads TGTGCCAGCAGCCCCACCGGCGAGGGGAACACTGAAGCTTTCTTT.

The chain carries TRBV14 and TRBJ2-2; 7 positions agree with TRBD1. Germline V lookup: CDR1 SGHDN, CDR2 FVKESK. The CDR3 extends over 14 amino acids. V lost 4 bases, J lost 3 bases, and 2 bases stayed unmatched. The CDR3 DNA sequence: TGTGCCAGCAGCCGGGACAGATACACCGGGGAGCTGTTTTTT. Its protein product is CASSRDRYTGELFF. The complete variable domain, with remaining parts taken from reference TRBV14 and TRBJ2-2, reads EAGVTQFPSHSVIEKGQTVTLRCDPISGHDNLYWYRRVMGKEIKFLLHFVKESKQDESGMPNNRFLAERTGGTYSTLKVQPAELEDSGVYFCASSRDRYTGELFFGEGSRLTVL.

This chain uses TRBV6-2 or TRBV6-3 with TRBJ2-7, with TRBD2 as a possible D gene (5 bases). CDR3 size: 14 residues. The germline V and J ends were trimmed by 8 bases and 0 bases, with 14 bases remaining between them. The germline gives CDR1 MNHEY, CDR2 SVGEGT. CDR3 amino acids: CASVHPGNSYEQYF. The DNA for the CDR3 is TGTGCCAGCGTACACCCCGGGAACTCCTACGAGCAGTACTTC.

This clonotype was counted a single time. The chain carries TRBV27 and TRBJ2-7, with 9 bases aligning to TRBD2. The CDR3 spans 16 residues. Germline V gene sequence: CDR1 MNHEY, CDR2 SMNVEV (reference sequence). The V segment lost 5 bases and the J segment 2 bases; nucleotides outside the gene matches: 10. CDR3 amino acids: CASSRITSGSAYEQYF. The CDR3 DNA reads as TGTGCCAGCAGTCGAATTACTAGCGGGTCTGCCTACGAGCAGTACTTC.

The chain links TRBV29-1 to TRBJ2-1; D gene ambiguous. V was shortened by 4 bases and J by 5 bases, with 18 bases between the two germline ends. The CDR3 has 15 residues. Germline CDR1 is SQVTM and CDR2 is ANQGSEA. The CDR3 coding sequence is TGCAGCGTTGGCCGGTTAGGCCAGGAAAACAATGAGCAGTTCTTC. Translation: CSVGRLGQENNEQFF.